The rows below give T cell receptor beta chains drawn from one sample of a study of cytomegalovirus exposure and HLA in healthy donors. The table came from immunoSEQ multiplex PCR; TCRdb's copy has only in-frame clones and leaves some out. This sample yields fewer than 150,000 clones, of which around 77% are seen a single time; 4.9% belongs to the top ten. The specimen was PBMCs. These receptor sequences come from a woman aged 45-60 years in good health and CMV-seronegative. Each CDR3 is given with its conserved first and last residue. A D gene is named only where the DNA matches it firmly. Some rows mark clone size as missing; the rest say once, few, many or name a class of expanded clone.

D,size,V,J,DNA,CDR3
TRBD2,NA,TRBV4-3,TRBJ2-4,TGCGCCAGCAGCCAAGACCGGGGGGGATCCAAAAACATTCAGTACTTC,CASSQDRGGSKNIQYF
NA,NA,TRBV11-3,TRBJ2-1,TGTGCCAGCAGCTCGGGAAAGATCGACCGCGAGCAGTTCTTC,CASSSGKIDREQFF
NA,NA,TRBV9,TRBJ2-5,TGTGCCAGCAGCGGACTACTAGAGGAGGAGACCCAGTACTTC,CASSGLLEEETQYF
TRBD1,NA,TRBV27,TRBJ2-5,TGTGCCAGCAGTTTATCAGCCCGGACAGGGAGATTCCAAGAGACCCAGTACTTC,CASSLSARTGRFQETQYF
TRBD1,few,TRBV7-9,TRBJ1-2,TGTGCCAGCAGCGAAAGACAGGGGCACTATGGCTACACCTTC,CASSERQGHYGYTF
TRBD1,NA,TRBV28,TRBJ2-1,TGTGCCAGCACCCTGGGACAGGGGGTCATCAATGAGCAGTTCTTC,CASTLGQGVINEQFF
TRBD2,NA,TRBV10-3,TRBJ2-1,TGTGCCATCAGTATAGGGACTAGCGGGGCTAATGAGCAGTTCTTC,CAISIGTSGANEQFF
TRBD1,few,TRBV19,TRBJ1-4,TGTGCCAGTATGGACAGGGGTCTAACTAATGAAAAACTGTTTTTT,CASMDRGLTNEKLFF
NA,few,TRBV4-1,TRBJ1-5,TGCGCCAGCAGCCAGATCAGGGGAAACGCGCAGCCCCAGCATTTT,CASSQIRGNAQPQHF
NA,NA,TRBV29-1,TRBJ2-5,TGCAGCGTTGGGGTGGGGCTAGCGGAGACCCAGTACTTC,CSVGVGLAETQYF
NA,few,TRBV6-6,TRBJ1-5,TGTGCCAGCAGTTACTCCAGGTCTGATCAGCCCCAGCATTTT,CASSYSRSDQPQHF
TRBD1,NA,TRBV2,TRBJ2-1,TGTGCCAGCAGCTCAGACTGGACAGGGGGCGCGGGTCAGTTCTTC,CASSSDWTGGAGQFF
NA,NA,TRBV18,TRBJ2-7,TGTGCCAGCTCAGGACTGGACAGAAGGTACTTC,CASSGLDRRYF
NA,few,TRBV6-5,TRBJ2-7,TGTGCCAGCAGTCGACAGGCCGTACTTGGAGAGCAGTACTTC,CASSRQAVLGEQYF
TRBD1,NA,TRBV19,TRBJ2-7,TGTGCCAGTAGTAGTGGACAGGGGGCTTGGTACGAGCAGTACTTC,CASSSGQGAWYEQYF
TRBD1,NA,TRBV5-1,TRBJ1-3,TGCGCCAGCAGCTACGACAGGGTGGATGCTGGAAACACCATATATTTT,CASSYDRVDAGNTIYF
TRBD1,NA,TRBV13,TRBJ1-6,TGTGCCAGCAGCTCTGGACAGGGGGTCAGGGCCCTCCACTTT,CASSSGQGVRALHF